Included here is one T cell receptor (beta chain) sequence, with context. Its antigen is still unknown. Assay used: immunoSEQ multiplex PCR; TCRdb lists only in-frame clones, some missing. The sample comprises some 110,000 clones, around nine tenths of which are singletons, and 3.3% rests with the top ten. This sample was included in a study of T cell responses to AZD1222 COVID-19 vaccine. Study-wide points: Unmutated regions of variants are reportedly targeted by nearly half of spike-specific TCRs.

V lost 5 bases to trimming and J lost 0 bases; unmatched junction nucleotides: 4. CDR1 and CDR2 from the germline V gene are MNHNY and SVGAGI (reference sequence). This CDR3 is 15 amino acids long. Sample: peripheral blood, taken 28 days after the second dose of the MenACWY control vaccine. This receptor was taken from an adult who received the MenACWY meningococcal vaccine as a control. The gene calls are TRBV6-6 and TRBJ2-4, with TRBD2 matching over 7 bases. This CDR3 is CASSPGGLAKNIQYF. In DNA, the CDR3 is TGTGCCAGCAGTCCCGGGGGGTTAGCCAAAAACATTCAGTACTTC.